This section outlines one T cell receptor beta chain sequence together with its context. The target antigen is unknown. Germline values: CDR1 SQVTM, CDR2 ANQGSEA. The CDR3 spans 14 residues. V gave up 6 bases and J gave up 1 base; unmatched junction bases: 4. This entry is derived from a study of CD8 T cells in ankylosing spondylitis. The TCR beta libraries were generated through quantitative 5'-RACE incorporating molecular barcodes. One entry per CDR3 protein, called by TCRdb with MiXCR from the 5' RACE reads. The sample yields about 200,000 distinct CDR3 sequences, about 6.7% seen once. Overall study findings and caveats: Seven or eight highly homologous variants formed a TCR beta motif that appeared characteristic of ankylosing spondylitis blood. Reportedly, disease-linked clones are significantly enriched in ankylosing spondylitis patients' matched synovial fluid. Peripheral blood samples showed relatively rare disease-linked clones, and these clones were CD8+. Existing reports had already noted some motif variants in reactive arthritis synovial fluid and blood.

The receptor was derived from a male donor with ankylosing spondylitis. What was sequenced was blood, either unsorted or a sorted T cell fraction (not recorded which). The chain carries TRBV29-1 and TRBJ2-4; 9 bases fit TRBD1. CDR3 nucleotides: TGCAGCGTATGGACAGGGGTGGCCAAAAACATTCAGTACTTC. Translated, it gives CSVWTGVAKNIQYF.